The clone carrying this T cell receptor beta chain was counted only a few times. The antigen remains undetermined. These data are taken from a study of beta chain features in type 1 diabetes. TCRB transcripts that were expressed got sequenced, as all of the isolated RNA had been reverse transcribed. The data were produced by immunoSEQ multiplex PCR, yet TCRdb's version contains in-frame clones alone and is incomplete. The sample holds 200,000 to 300,000 clones, around 14% seen once. V was clipped by 6 bases and J by 3 bases, with 10 bases between them. The CDR3 extends over 13 amino acids. Germline V gives CDR1 SNHLY, CDR2 FYNNEI. Study-level points and caveats: Researchers report that Type 1 diabetes patients had moderately but significantly shorter TCRB CDR3s across all four CD4+ subsets. It was among patients, rather than healthy donors, that naive, central memory and Treg TCRB repertoires appeared more similar.

The J gene is TRBJ2-3, the V gene TRBV2; D might be TRBD1 (6 bases). The sequence came from a man aged 30 to 39 with type 1 diabetes. The sequencing input was naive CD4+ T cells from blood. CDR3 residues: CASSRDNTDTQYF. The CDR3 nucleotides read TGTGCCAGCAGCCGGGACAATACAGATACGCAGTATTTT.